The next 31 T cell receptor beta chains were all read from a single sample in a study of cytomegalovirus exposure and HLA in healthy donors. Researchers ran the PCR with 60 Vbeta and 13 Jbeta primers. Repertoires were generated with immunoSEQ multiplex PCR, while TCRdb's copy carries only in-frame clones and drops some. Of 200,000 or so clones listed, more than 70% are singletons. Specimen: PBMCs. Receptors originate from a boy aged 5-17 years in good health and CMV-seronegative.

The chain has TRBV6-1 and TRBJ1-4; unclear D gene. CDR3 length: 12 amino acids. Trimming took 1 base from V and 16 from J, leaving 13 bases between them. CDR1 is MNHNS, CDR2 SASEGT, per germline. The CDR3 reads CASSEVGGDEFF. As DNA, the CDR3 is TGTGCCAGCAGTGAAGTTGGAGGAGACGAGTTTTTT.

The rearrangement uses TRBV19 and TRBJ2-6; 8 bases map to TRBD1. Germline V lookup: CDR1 LNHDA, CDR2 SQIVND (reference sequence). Trimming at V came to 7 bases and at J to 5 bases, leaving 4 bases not matched to a gene. The CDR3 is 14 amino acids. The CDR3 region has the DNA TGTGCCAGTACCGACAGGGGAAGGGCCAACGTCCTGACTTTC. As protein: CASTDRGRANVLTF.

This clone appeared a single time. The genes are TRBV5-6 and TRBJ1-2, with 9 positions matching TRBD1. This CDR3 region has 16 residues. CDR1 is SGHDT and CDR2 is YYEEEE in the germline V gene. V trimming: 2 bases; J trimming: 4 bases; junction bases outside the gene matches: 9. The CDR3 DNA reads TGTGCCAGCAGCTTCGACGGGACAGGGAGCAGCTATGGCTACACCTTC. The encoded protein is CASSFDGTGSSYGYTF.

V usage is TRBV6-1 and J usage is TRBJ2-3, with D uncertain. Trimming stripped 6 bases from V and 5 bases from J, with 12 bases between. In germline, CDR1 is MNHNS, CDR2 SASEGT. The CDR3 has 13 residues. The CDR3 reads CASSARLLDTQYF. The CDR3 DNA reads TGTGCCAGCAGCGCGAGACTTCTAGATACGCAGTATTTT.

In regard to this clone: The junction differs from germline at one of its ends, possibly a read error. The chain has TRBV7-9 and TRBJ2-7, with 11 positions matching TRBD1. The CDR3 loop spans 14 amino acids. Germline V gene lookup returns CDR1 SEHNR and CDR2 FQNEAQ (reference sequence). CDR3 protein: CSSSWGQGAYEQYF. The CDR3, as DNA: TGTTCCAGCAGCTGGGGACAGGGGGCCTACGAGCAGTACTTC. The variable domain in full, with the rest retrieved from reference TRBV7-9 and TRBJ2-7, is DTGVSQNPRHKITKRGQNVTFRCDPISEHNRLYWYRQTLGQGPEFLTYFQNEAQLEKSRLLSDRFSAERPKGSFSTLEIQRTEQGDSAMYLCSSSWGQGAYEQYFGPGTRLTVT.

The rearrangement joins TRBV6-5 to TRBJ1-2; 8 bases line up with TRBD1. CDR1 is MNHEY and CDR2 is SVGAGI in the germline V gene. CDR3 length: 14 residues. J gave up 8 bases and V 0 bases, and 5 bases lay outside the gene matches. In DNA form, the CDR3 reads TGTGCCAGCAGTTACTCGGACAGGGCCCGGGGCTACACCTTC. Residues: CASSYSDRARGYTF.

This clone appeared once. This chain uses TRBV10-3 with TRBJ2-5; 8 bases map to TRBD2. This CDR3 has 14 residues. The V and J ends lost 6 bases and 2 bases, in that order; junction bases with no gene match: 5. Germline values: CDR1 ENHRY, CDR2 SYGVKD. The CDR3 DNA reads as TGTGCCATCAGCAAACTAGCGGCTCAAGAGACCCAGTACTTC. This encodes CAISKLAAQETQYF.

The chain uses TRBV30 and TRBJ2-1, with D perhaps matching TRBD1 (6 bases). The CDR3 covers 14 residues. Germline CDR1 and CDR2: GTSNPN and SVGIG (reference sequence). V lost 0 bases to trimming and J lost 8 bases, with 14 bases between them. The DNA for the CDR3 is TGTGCCTGGAGTGTAACGCAGGGGTGGGATGAGCAGTTCTTC. It encodes CAWSVTQGWDEQFF.

CDR3 nucleotide sequence: TGCGCCAGCAGCTTTATCGGGGGGGCCCAAGATACGCAGTATTTT. Protein product: CASSFIGGAQDTQYF. V gene TRBV5-1 combines with J gene TRBJ2-3, with 8 bases matching TRBD2. V shed 2 bases and J 5 bases; nucleotides not matched to a gene: 7. This CDR3 has 15 residues. Germline CDR1 reads SGHRS; CDR2 reads YFSETQ. Full variable domain (remainder filled in from reference TRBV5-1 and TRBJ2-3): KAGVTQTPRYLIKTRGQQVTLSCSPISGHRSVSWYQQTPGQGLQFLFEYFSETQRNKGNFPGRFSGRQFSNSRSEMNVSTLELGDSALYLCASSFIGGAQDTQYFGPGTRLTVL.

The V and J genes are TRBV11-2 and TRBJ2-7; TRBD2 agrees at 8 bases. The CDR3 totals 12 residues. Germline V CDR1 and CDR2: SGHAT, FQNNGV. J lost 3 bases, V lost 5 bases, and 0 bases had no gene match. The CDR3 coding sequence is TGTGCCAGCAGCAGCGGGGGCTACGAGCAGTACTTC. Its protein product is CASSSGGYEQYF. Full variable domain (remainder filled in from reference TRBV11-2 and TRBJ2-7): EAGVAQSPRYKIIEKRQSVAFWCNPISGHATLYWYQQILGQGPKLLIQFQNNGVVDDSQLPKDRFSAERLKGVDSTLKIQPAKLEDSAVYLCASSSGGYEQYFGPGTRLTVT.

This rearrangement joins TRBV6-5 to TRBJ1-1; tentatively, D is TRBD1 (6 bases). Trimming cost V 4 bases and J 1 base, with 10 bases left between them. There are 14 residues in the CDR3. Germline CDR1 is MNHEY and CDR2 is SVGAGI. The CDR3 region has the DNA TGTGCCAGCAGTTTAGGGGGGGCGAACACTGAAGCTTTCTTT. Its protein is CASSLGGANTEAFF.

The rearrangement links TRBV28 to TRBJ1-4, with 8 bases that match TRBD1. This CDR3 region has 18 residues. J gave up 7 bases and V 6 bases, and 19 bases lay outside the gene matches. Germline lookup yields CDR1 MDHEN and CDR2 SYDVKM. CDR3 nucleotide sequence: TGTGCCAGCAGGGCCCTTAACCACCGGGACAGGTGGGGTGAAAAACTGTTTTTT. Its protein is CASRALNHRDRWGEKLFF.

As for this clone: Other nucleotide sequences from this sample produce the same CDR3. The rearrangement joins TRBV5-1 to TRBJ1-3; TRBD1 might be the D (5 bases). This CDR3 contains 13 residues. In germline, CDR1 is SGHRS, CDR2 YFSETQ. V was pared by 1 base and J by 10 bases, with 12 bases between. In nucleotides, the CDR3 is TGCGCCAGCAGCTTGCAGGGAGGACATACCATATATTTT. It is translated as CASSLQGGHTIYF.

This sequence joins TRBV6-5 and TRBJ2-3; the match to TRBD1 covers 10 bases. The CDR3 extends over 15 amino acids. The V and J ends lost 2 bases and 5 bases, in that order; junction bases with no gene match: 4. CDR1 and CDR2 (germline): MNHEY, SVGAGI. DNA for the CDR3: TGTGCCAGCAGTTACCGGGACAGGGGTGGAGATACGCAGTATTTT. Its protein product is CASSYRDRGGDTQYF.

This clone has just a few counts. The chain has TRBV5-6 and TRBJ1-1; D is unresolved. The germline gives CDR1 SGHDT, CDR2 YYEEEE. The CDR3 extends over 14 amino acids. The germline V and J ends were trimmed by 2 bases and 1 base, with 9 bases remaining between them. The CDR3, as DNA: TGTGCCAGCAGCTTTCGGCGGAGGAACACTGAAGCTTTCTTT. Encoded protein: CASSFRRRNTEAFF. Drawing the rest from reference TRBV5-6 and TRBJ1-1, the complete variable domain is DAGVTQSPTHLIKTRGQQVTLRCSPKSGHDTVSWYQQALGQGPQFIFQYYEEEERQRGNFPDRFSGHQFPNYSSELNVNALLLGDSALYLCASSFRRRNTEAFFGQGTRLTVV.

The chain employs TRBV5-6 and TRBJ2-7, with TRBD2 identical over 7 bases. The CDR3 totals 16 residues. From germline, CDR1 is SGHDT and CDR2 YYEEEE. Trimming cost V 6 bases and J 2 bases; bases outside gene matches: 14. The CDR3 here is CASMMFSTRETYEQYF. In DNA, the CDR3 is TGTGCCAGCATGATGTTCTCCACGCGGGAGACCTACGAGCAGTACTTC.

The V gene is TRBV9, the J gene TRBJ2-1; TRBD1 agrees at 10 bases. The length of the CDR3 is 14 residues. V was clipped by 4 bases and J by 6 bases; unmatched bases: 4. Germline V gene lookup returns CDR1 SGDLS and CDR2 YYNGEE. This CDR3 is CASSSWTGGNEQFF. The CDR3 DNA reads as TGTGCCAGCAGCTCCTGGACAGGGGGCAATGAGCAGTTCTTC. The entire variable domain, with the rest obtained from reference TRBV9 and TRBJ2-1, is as follows: DSGVTQTPKHLITATGQRVTLRCSPRSGDLSVYWYQQSLDQGLQFLIQYYNGEERAKGNILERFSAQQFPDLHSELNLSSLELGDSALYFCASSSWTGGNEQFFGPGTRLTVL.

This chain's CDR3 is CASSRGVNTGELFF. CDR3 DNA sequence: TGCGCCAGCAGCAGGGGCGTGAACACCGGGGAGCTGTTTTTT. The V call is TRBV5-1, the J call TRBJ2-2; D might be TRBD1 (5 bases). The CDR3 has 14 amino acids. Germline-derived CDR1 and CDR2 are SGHRS and YFSETQ. Trimming removed 4 bases from V and 1 base from J, with 8 bases in between.

The chain is built from TRBV11-2 and TRBJ1-2, with 11 bases that match TRBD1. This CDR3 is 14 amino acids long. The trim removed 6 bases at V and 4 bases at J, leaving 4 bases unmatched. CDR1 and CDR2 (germline): SGHAT, FQNNGV. The CDR3 DNA reads as TGTGCCAGCAGAGCCGGGACAGGGGGCTATGGCTACACCTTC. This encodes CASRAGTGGYGYTF.

The chain links TRBV21-1 to TRBJ1-5; the table names TRBD1, a call not compared with the DNA. TRBV21-1 is marked as a pseudogene. This CDR3 comprises 15 residues. The CDR3, as DNA: TGTGCCAGCAGGGCCAGGGGGTCTAGCAATCAGCCCCAGCATTTT. It codes for CASRARGSSNQPQHF.

This clone was detected only a few times. The CDR3 coding sequence is TGTGCCAGCAGTGAACACAGGGGGAAAGGAAACACCATATATTTT. Encoded protein: CASSEHRGKGNTIYF. This chain uses TRBV2 with TRBJ1-3, with 8 bases lining up with TRBD1. V lost 2 bases, J lost 4 bases, and 4 bases stayed unmatched. Germline CDR1 SNHLY, CDR2 FYNNEI. This CDR3 is 15 amino acids long.

The chain recombines TRBV28 with TRBJ1-6; weak D call: TRBD1 (6 bases). Germline assignment: CDR1 MDHEN and CDR2 SYDVKM. Deletions cut 3 bases from V and 8 bases from J, with 17 bases between. This CDR3 is 16 amino acids long. The CDR3 nucleotides read TGTGCCAGCAGTTTGTTGAGGCAGGGGTCGGATTCACCCCTCCACTTT. Protein product: CASSLLRQGSDSPLHF.

This clone appeared a single time. V usage is TRBV18 and J usage is TRBJ2-5, with a possible D match to TRBD1 (5 bases). The CDR3 has 14 residues. Germline V gives CDR1 KGHSH, CDR2 LQKENI. Trimming left V 3 bases short and J 5 bases short, with 13 bases between. The CDR3 region has the DNA TGTGCCAGCTCACCCAACAGTAAGGGGGAGACCCAGTACTTC. Amino acid sequence: CASSPNSKGETQYF.

The genes are TRBV19 and TRBJ1-1; D might be TRBD1 (5 bases). CDR1 is LNHDA, CDR2 SQIVND, per germline (reference sequence). This CDR3 is 16 amino acids long. Trimming shortened V by 1 base and J by 2 bases, and 14 bases separated the two germline ends. The CDR3 loop reads CASSIVGLWPNTEAFF. In DNA, the CDR3 is TGTGCCAGTAGTATAGTGGGACTGTGGCCAAACACTGAAGCTTTCTTT.

This clone is a singleton in its sample. The chain is built from TRBV19 and TRBJ1-5; D is undetermined. Trimming stripped 7 bases from V and 3 bases from J, with 13 bases between. Per the germline V gene, CDR1 is LNHDA and CDR2 is SQIVND (reference sequence). The CDR3 totals 14 residues. In DNA form, the CDR3 reads TGTGCCAGTAACCTGGCAGGATACAATCAGCCCCAGCATTTT. Its protein product is CASNLAGYNQPQHF.

In its sample, this clone was seen a few times. The chain has TRBV5-1 and TRBJ2-3; D is perhaps TRBD1 (5 bases). The CDR3 sequence is 15 residues long. CDR1 SGHRS and CDR2 YFSETQ come from the germline V gene. V was cut by 4 bases and J by 2 bases, with 14 bases left in between. Written as DNA, the CDR3 is TGCGCCAGCAGCGCGGCCGGACATCCCACAGATACGCAGTATTTT. This codes for CASSAAGHPTDTQYF.

The chain couples TRBV19 to TRBJ2-5; D possibly corresponds to TRBD1 (5 bases). This CDR3 has 13 amino acids. Germline V gene data show CDR1 as LNHDA and CDR2 as SQIVND (reference sequence). V dropped 3 bases and J dropped 4 bases, with 9 bases sitting between them. The DNA of the CDR3 is TGTGCCAGTAGTATGGGCAGGGCAGAGACCCAGTACTTC. The encoded protein is CASSMGRAETQYF. Variable domain in full (rest from reference TRBV19 and TRBJ2-5): DGGITQSPKYLFRKEGQNVTLSCEQNLNHDAMYWYRQDPGQGLRLIYYSQIVNDFQKGDIAEGYSVSREKKESFPLTVTSAQKNPTAFYLCASSMGRAETQYFGPGTRLLVL.

The V gene is TRBV5-1, the J gene TRBJ2-7, with D tentatively TRBD2 (6 bases). Germline V gene lookup returns CDR1 SGHRS and CDR2 YFSETQ. V lost 1 base to trimming and J lost 1 base, with 12 bases between them. This CDR3 has 15 amino acids. The CDR3 loop reads CASSLSRDSSYEQYF. CDR3 bases: TGCGCCAGCAGCTTGTCGCGGGACTCTTCCTACGAGCAGTACTTC. Based on the CDR3 plus reference TRBV5-1 and TRBJ2-7, the full variable domain is KAGVTQTPRYLIKTRGQQVTLSCSPISGHRSVSWYQQTPGQGLQFLFEYFSETQRNKGNFPGRFSGRQFSNSRSEMNVSTLELGDSALYLCASSLSRDSSYEQYFGPGTRLTVT.

The chain links TRBV19 to TRBJ2-6, with D unresolved. CDR3 length: 11 amino acids. CDR1 and CDR2 from the germline V gene are LNHDA and SQIVND (reference sequence). The V gene lost 6 bases and the J gene lost 15 bases, with 12 bases spanning the gap. The DNA of the CDR3 is TGTGCCAGTAGCGGGTCTCTGAACCTGACTTTC. Its translation: CASSGSLNLTF.

This clone was seen just once. J is TRBJ1-1 and V is TRBV7-9, with a tentative D call TRBD1 (5 bases). Trimming left V 7 bases short and J 1 base short, with 13 bases between. CDR3 length equals 14 residues. Germline V gene data show CDR1 as SEHNR and CDR2 as FQNEAQ (reference sequence). CDR3 sequence: CASIDRGANTEAFF. The CDR3 nucleotides read TGTGCCAGCATTGATAGGGGCGCGAACACTGAAGCTTTCTTT. The whole variable domain, remainder taken from reference TRBV7-9 and TRBJ1-1, is DTGVSQNPRHKITKRGQNVTFRCDPISEHNRLYWYRQTLGQGPEFLTYFQNEAQLEKSRLLSDRFSAERPKGSFSTLEIQRTEQGDSAMYLCASIDRGANTEAFFGQGTRLTVV.

The V and J genes are TRBV7-3 and TRBJ2-2; 8 bases are shared with TRBD2. This CDR3 is 15 amino acids long. Unmatched junction bases numbered 3, after V lost 5 bases and J lost 1 base. CDR1 is SGHTA and CDR2 is FQGTGA in the germline V gene. The CDR3 loop reads CASSPAGGNTGELFF. CDR3 in DNA: TGTGCCAGCAGCCCCGCGGGGGGGAACACCGGGGAGCTGTTTTTT.